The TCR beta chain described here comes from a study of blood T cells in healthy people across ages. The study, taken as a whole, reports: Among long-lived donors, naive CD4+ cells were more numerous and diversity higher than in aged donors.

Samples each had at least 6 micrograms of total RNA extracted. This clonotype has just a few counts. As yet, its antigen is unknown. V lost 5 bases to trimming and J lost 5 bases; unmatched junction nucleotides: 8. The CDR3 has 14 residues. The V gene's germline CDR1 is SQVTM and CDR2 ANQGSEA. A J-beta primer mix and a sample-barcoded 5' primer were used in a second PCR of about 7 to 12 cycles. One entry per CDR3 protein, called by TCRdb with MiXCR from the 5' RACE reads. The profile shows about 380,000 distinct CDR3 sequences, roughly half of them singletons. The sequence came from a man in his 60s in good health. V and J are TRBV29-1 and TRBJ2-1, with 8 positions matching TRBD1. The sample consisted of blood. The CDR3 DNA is TGCAGCGTTAACCGGGACAGGTCCCACAATGAGCAGTTCTTC. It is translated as CSVNRDRSHNEQFF.